The present T cell receptor (beta chain) was sequenced within a study of T cell responses to AZD1222 COVID-19 vaccine. Profiled with immunoSEQ multiplex PCR; TCRdb holds only in-frame clones, not every one. Of 140,000 to 150,000 clones listed, over 85% are singletons. CDR1 is MGHRA, CDR2 YSYEKL, per germline. The CDR3 loop spans 16 amino acids. With 1 base removed from V and 3 bases from J, the gap between germline ends came to 13 bases. Points on this clone: Its antigen is undetermined.

Study-wide results and limits: Only five or six individuals given AZD1222 were seropositive at baseline. The study found Spike-specific TCR breadth and depth rose after two AZD1222 doses.

The specimen comprised peripheral blood, sampled on day 0 of AZD1222 vaccination. V gene TRBV4-1 combines with J gene TRBJ2-4; D perhaps matches TRBD1 (5 bases). The receptor was isolated from an adult in good health. The CDR3 DNA reads TGCGCCAGCAGCCAAGTAGGCAGGGCCGACAAAAACATTCAGTACTTC. Translation: CASSQVGRADKNIQYF.